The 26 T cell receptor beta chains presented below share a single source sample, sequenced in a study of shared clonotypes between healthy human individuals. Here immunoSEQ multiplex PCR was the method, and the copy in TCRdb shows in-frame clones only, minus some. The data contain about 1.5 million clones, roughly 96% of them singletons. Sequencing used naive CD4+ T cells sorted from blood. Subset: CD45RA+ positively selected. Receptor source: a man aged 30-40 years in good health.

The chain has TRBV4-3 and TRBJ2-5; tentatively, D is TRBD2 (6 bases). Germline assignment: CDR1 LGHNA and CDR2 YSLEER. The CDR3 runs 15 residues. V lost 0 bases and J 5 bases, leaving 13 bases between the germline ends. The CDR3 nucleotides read TGCGCCAGCAGCCAAGATCTACTAGCTGGTGAGACCCAGTACTTC. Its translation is CASSQDLLAGETQYF.

DNA for the CDR3: TGCGCCAGCAGCCAGGGGTTTGGAAACACCATATATTTT. This translates into CASSQGFGNTIYF. The V and J genes are TRBV10-1 and TRBJ1-3; possibly TRBD1 for D (6 bases). There are 13 residues in the CDR3. V lost 6 bases to trimming and J lost 3 bases, with 9 bases between them. Per germline, CDR1 WNHNN and CDR2 SYGVQD (reference sequence).

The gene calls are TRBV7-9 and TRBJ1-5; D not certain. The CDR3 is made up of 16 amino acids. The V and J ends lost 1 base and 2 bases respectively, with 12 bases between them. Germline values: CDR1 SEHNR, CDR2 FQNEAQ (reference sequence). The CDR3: CASSLGSGRGNQPQHF. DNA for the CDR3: TGTGCCAGCAGCTTAGGTTCGGGTAGGGGCAATCAGCCCCAGCATTTT. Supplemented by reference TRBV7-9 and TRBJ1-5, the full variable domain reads DTGVSQNPRHKITKRGQNVTFRCDPISEHNRLYWYRQTLGQGPEFLTYFQNEAQLEKSRLLSDRFSAERPKGSFSTLEIQRTEQGDSAMYLCASSLGSGRGNQPQHFGDGTRLSIL.

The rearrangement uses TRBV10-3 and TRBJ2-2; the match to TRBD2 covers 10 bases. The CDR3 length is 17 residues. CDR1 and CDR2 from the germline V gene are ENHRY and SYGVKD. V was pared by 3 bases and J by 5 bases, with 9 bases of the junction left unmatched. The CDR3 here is CAISDGLAGAGTGELFF. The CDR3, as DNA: TGTGCCATCAGTGACGGGCTAGCGGGAGCGGGAACCGGGGAGCTGTTTTTT.

CDR3 DNA: TGTGCCAGCATTCTTGAAAGGGGGCGGGACACTGAAGCTTTCTTT. Protein sequence: CASILERGRDTEAFF. The V and J genes are TRBV28 and TRBJ1-1, with 7 bases lining up with TRBD1. This CDR3 is built from 15 residues. Germline lookup yields CDR1 MDHEN and CDR2 SYDVKM. V lost 7 bases to trimming and J lost 3 bases; unmatched junction nucleotides: 11.

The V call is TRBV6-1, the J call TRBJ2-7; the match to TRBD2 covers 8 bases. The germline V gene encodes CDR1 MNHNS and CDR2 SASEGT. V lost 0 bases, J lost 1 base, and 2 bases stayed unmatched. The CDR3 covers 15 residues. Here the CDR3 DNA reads TGTGCCAGCAGTGAAGCGAGCGGGGGATCCTACGAGCAGTACTTC. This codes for CASSEASGGSYEQYF.

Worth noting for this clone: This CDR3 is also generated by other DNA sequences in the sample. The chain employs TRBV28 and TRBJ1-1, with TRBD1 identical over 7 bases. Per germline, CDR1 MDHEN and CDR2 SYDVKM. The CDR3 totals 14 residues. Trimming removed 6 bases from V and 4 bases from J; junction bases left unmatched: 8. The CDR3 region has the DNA TGTGCCAGCAGCAGGGACAGAGTTGTCACTGAAGCTTTCTTT. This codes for CASSRDRVVTEAFF.

Here the CDR3 reads CASSTPTALYNEQFF. CDR3 coding DNA: TGTGCCAGCAGCACCCCGACAGCCCTCTACAATGAGCAGTTCTTC. The chain links TRBV11-2 to TRBJ2-1; possible D gene TRBD1, 5 bases. V was shortened by 5 bases and J by 3 bases, with 14 bases between the two germline ends. The germline gives CDR1 SGHAT, CDR2 FQNNGV. The CDR3 extends over 15 amino acids. The full variable domain, in which reference TRBV11-2 and TRBJ2-1 provide the parts outside the CDR3, is EAGVAQSPRYKIIEKRQSVAFWCNPISGHATLYWYQQILGQGPKLLIQFQNNGVVDDSQLPKDRFSAERLKGVDSTLKIQPAKLEDSAVYLCASSTPTALYNEQFFGPGTRLTVL.

This CDR3 reads CASRMGSGTQIGGELFF. The DNA of the CDR3 is TGCGCCAGCCGTATGGGGTCCGGGACTCAGATCGGCGGGGAGCTGTTTTTT. The chain is built from TRBV5-1 and TRBJ2-2; the D gene is possibly TRBD2 (6 bases). CDR1 SGHRS and CDR2 YFSETQ come from the germline V gene. The V end was cut by 7 bases, the J end by 7 bases, with 26 bases between. The CDR3 totals 17 residues.

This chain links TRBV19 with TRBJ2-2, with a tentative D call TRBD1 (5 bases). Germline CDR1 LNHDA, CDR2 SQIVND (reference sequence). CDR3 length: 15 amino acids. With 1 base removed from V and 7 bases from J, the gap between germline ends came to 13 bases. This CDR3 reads CASSIAVRAGGELFF. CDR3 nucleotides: TGTGCCAGTAGTATAGCAGTCAGGGCCGGCGGGGAGCTGTTTTTT.

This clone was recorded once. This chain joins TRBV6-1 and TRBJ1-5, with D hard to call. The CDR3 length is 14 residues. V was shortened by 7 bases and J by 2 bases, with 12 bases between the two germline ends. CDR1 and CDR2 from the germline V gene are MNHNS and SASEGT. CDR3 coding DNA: TGTGCCAGCACCGGACGGTGGGGCAATCAGCCCCAGCATTTT. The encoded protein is CASTGRWGNQPQHF.

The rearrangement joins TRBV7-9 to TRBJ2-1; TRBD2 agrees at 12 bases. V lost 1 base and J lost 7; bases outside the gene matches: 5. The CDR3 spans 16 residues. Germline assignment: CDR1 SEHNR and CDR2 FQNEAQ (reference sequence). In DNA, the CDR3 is TGTGCCAGCAGCTTAGTTACTAGCGGGAGGTTGAATGAGCAGTTCTTC. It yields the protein CASSLVTSGRLNEQFF.

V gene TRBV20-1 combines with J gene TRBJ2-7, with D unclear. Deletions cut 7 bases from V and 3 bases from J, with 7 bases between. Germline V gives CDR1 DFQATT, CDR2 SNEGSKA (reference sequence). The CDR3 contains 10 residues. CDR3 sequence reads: CSVLIYEQYF. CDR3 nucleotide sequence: TGCAGTGTACTAATCTACGAGCAGTACTTC.

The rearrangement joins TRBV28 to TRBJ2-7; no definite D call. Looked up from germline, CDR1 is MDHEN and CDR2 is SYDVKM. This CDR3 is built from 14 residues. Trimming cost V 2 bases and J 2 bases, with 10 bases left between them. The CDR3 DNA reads TGTGCCAGCAGTTTAGCACTACACCCCTACGAGCAGTACTTC. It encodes CASSLALHPYEQYF. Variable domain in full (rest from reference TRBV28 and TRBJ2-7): DVKVTQSSRYLVKRTGEKVFLECVQDMDHENMFWYRQDPGLGLRLIYFSYDVKMKEKGDIPEGYSVSREKKERFSLILESASTNQTSMYLCASSLALHPYEQYFGPGTRLTVT.

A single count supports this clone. The CDR3 DNA reads as TGTGCCAGCAGTTACAGGGCTAGCAACGAGCAGTACTTC. This codes for CASSYRASNEQYF. V is TRBV6-6 and J is TRBJ2-7; the D gene is possibly TRBD2 (5 bases). Germline V lookup: CDR1 MNHNY, CDR2 SVGAGI (reference sequence). V gave up 2 bases and J gave up 5 bases, with 10 bases separating them. The CDR3 is 13 residues long.

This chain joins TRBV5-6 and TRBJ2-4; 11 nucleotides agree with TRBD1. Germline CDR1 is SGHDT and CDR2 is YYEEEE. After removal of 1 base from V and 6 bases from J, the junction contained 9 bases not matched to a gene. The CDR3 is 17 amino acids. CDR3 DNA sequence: TGTGCCAGCAGCTTGTTAACAGGACAGGGGGCTGTAAACATTCAGTACTTC. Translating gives CASSLLTGQGAVNIQYF.

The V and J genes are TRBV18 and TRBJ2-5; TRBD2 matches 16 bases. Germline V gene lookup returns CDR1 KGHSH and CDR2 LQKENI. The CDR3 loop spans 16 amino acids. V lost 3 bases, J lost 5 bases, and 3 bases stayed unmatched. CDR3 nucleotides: TGTGCCAGCTCACCGGGACTAGCGGGAGGGCCGGAGACCCAGTACTTC. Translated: CASSPGLAGGPETQYF.

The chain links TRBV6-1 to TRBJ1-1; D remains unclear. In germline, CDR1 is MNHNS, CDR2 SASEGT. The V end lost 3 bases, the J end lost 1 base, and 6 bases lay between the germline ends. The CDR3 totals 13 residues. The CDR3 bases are TGTGCCAGCAGTGAGGGCCGGAACACTGAAGCTTTCTTT. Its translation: CASSEGRNTEAFF.

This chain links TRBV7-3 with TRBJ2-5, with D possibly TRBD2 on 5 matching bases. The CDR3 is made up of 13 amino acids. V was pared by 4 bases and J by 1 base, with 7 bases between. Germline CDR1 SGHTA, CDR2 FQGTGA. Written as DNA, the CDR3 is TGTGCCAGCAGCTACGGGGTCCAAGAGACCCAGTACTTC. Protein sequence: CASSYGVQETQYF.

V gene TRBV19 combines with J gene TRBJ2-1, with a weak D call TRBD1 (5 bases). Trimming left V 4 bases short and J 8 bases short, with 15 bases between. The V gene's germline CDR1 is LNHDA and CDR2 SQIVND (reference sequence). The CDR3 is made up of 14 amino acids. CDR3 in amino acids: CASSRAGRKDEQFF. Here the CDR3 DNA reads TGTGCCAGTAGTAGAGCAGGGCGGAAGGATGAGCAGTTCTTC.

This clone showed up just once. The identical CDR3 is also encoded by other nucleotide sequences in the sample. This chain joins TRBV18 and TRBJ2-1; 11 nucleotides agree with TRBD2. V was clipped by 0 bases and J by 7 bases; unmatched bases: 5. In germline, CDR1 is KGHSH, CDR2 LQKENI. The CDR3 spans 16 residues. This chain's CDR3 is CASSPPGLAGGNEQFF. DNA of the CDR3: TGTGCCAGCTCACCACCAGGACTAGCGGGTGGAAATGAGCAGTTCTTC.

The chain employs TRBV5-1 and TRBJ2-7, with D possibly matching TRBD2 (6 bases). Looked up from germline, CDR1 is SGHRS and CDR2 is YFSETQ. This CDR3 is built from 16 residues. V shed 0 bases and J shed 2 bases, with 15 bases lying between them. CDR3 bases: TGCGCCAGCAGCTTGGAGCATGGGGGGTCCCCCTACGAGCAGTACTTC. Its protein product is CASSLEHGGSPYEQYF.

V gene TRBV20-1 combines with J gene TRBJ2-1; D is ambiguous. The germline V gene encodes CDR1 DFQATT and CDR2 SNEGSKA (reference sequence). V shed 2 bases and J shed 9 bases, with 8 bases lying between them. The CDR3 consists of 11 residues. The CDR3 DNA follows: TGCAGTGCTAGATCGGCTGGTGAGCAGTTCTTC. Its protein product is CSARSAGEQFF.

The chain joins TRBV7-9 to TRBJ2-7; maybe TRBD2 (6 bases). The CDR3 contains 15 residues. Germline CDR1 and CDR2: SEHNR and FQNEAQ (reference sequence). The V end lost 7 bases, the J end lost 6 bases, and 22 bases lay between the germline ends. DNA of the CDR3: TGTGCCAGCACCTCTACGGGCGGGATGAGGGGCGAGCAGTACTTC. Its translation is CASTSTGGMRGEQYF.

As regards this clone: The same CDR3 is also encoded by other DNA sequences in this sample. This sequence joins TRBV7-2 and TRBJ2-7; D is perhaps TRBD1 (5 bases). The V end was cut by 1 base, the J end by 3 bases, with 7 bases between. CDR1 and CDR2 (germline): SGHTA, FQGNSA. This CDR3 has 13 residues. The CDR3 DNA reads TGTGCCAGCAGCTTAGGCAGGGTCTACGAGCAGTACTTC. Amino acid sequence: CASSLGRVYEQYF.

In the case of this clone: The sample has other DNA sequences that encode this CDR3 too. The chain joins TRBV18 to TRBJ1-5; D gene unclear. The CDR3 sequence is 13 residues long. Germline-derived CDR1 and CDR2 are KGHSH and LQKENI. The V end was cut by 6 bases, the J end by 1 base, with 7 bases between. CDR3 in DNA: TGTGCCAGCTCCCCGGGAAGCAATCAGCCCCAGCATTTT. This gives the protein CASSPGSNQPQHF. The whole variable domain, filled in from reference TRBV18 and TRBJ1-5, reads NAGVMQNPRHLVRRRGQEARLRCSPMKGHSHVYWYRQLPEEGLKFMVYLQKENIIDESGMPKERFSAEFPKEGPSILRIQQVVRGDSAAYFCASSPGSNQPQHFGDGTRLSIL.